Included here is one T cell receptor beta chain sequence, with context. No antigen is known for it. Sequenced by immunoSEQ multiplex PCR; TCRdb stores in-frame clones only, minus some. The sample carries more than 8,000 clones, roughly four fifths recorded once. In germline, CDR1 is MDHEN, CDR2 SYDVKM. With 6 bases clipped from V and 0 bases from J, the junction kept 7 bases outside the gene matches. This CDR3 spans 15 amino acids. This record belongs to a study of immune evolution from preneoplasia to lung adenocarcinoma. Study-wide points: Top clone share appeared to fall from AAH through AIS, MIA, adenocarcinoma. Clonality was highest in normal lung, lower in later-stage lesions apparently.

This rearrangement joins TRBV28 to TRBJ2-7, with 8 bases aligning to TRBD1. Sequences were obtained from FFPE lung adenocarcinoma in situ tissue. The receptor comes from a person between 65 and 79 years old with lung adenocarcinoma. CDR3 sequence reads: CASRKRQGISYEQYF. The CDR3 bases are TGTGCCAGCAGAAAGAGACAGGGGATCTCCTACGAGCAGTACTTC.